This is a list of T cell receptor beta chains from one sample in a study of blood T cell repertoires in COVID-19. Here immunoSEQ multiplex PCR was the method, and the copy in TCRdb shows in-frame clones only, minus some. The table lists fewer than 400,000 clones, around 87% of them singletons. The specimen sequenced was peripheral blood. The receptors come from a human donor in a cohort sampled during active COVID-19. Both conserved end residues are part of each CDR3. Fields, in order: J gene, clone size, D gene, V gene, CDR3 DNA, CDR3 protein. A D gene is named only where the DNA matches it firmly. Not every row has a clone size; where given, it reads once, few, many or a size class.

>TRBJ1-6|NA|NA|TRBV9
TGTGCCAGCAGCGTAACAGGGAATTCACCCCTCCACTTT
CASSVTGNSPLHF
>TRBJ2-1|NA|TRBD2|TRBV9
TGTGCCAGCAGCGTTAGCGGGCGAGACTACAATGAGCAGTTCTTC
CASSVSGRDYNEQFF
>TRBJ2-7|NA|TRBD2|TRBV29-1
TGCAGCGTTGTTAGCGGGACGAGCTCCTACGAGCAGTACTTC
CSVVSGTSSYEQYF
>TRBJ1-4|NA|NA|TRBV7-8
TGTGCCAGCAGCTTAGCGGTCTTGGGACAAGCCGCAACTAATGAAAAACTGTTTTTT
CASSLAVLGQAATNEKLFF
>TRBJ2-4|NA|NA|TRBV5-1
TGCGCCAGCAGCTCCCAGACTGAGGACATTCAGTACTTC
CASSSQTEDIQYF
>TRBJ1-5|NA|NA|TRBV15
TGTGCCACCAGCAGTGGGGCAGGAGTTTTGAATCAGCCCCAGCATTTT
CATSSGAGVLNQPQHF
>TRBJ2-3|NA|NA|TRBV7-2
TGTGCCAGCAGCTCGGGAGCGGGGTACAGGGCAGATACGCAGTATTTT
CASSSGAGYRADTQYF
>TRBJ1-6|NA|TRBD1|TRBV6-5
TGTGCCACCCGGGACAGAATTACGAATAATTCACCCCTCCACTTT
CATRDRITNNSPLHF
>TRBJ2-7|NA|NA|TRBV7-2
TGTGCCAGCAGCTCCCGAAACGGGGCCTACGAGCAGTACTTC
CASSSRNGAYEQYF
>TRBJ1-3|NA|NA|TRBV25-1
TGTGCCAGCAGTGAATATAAGCTCGGGGGCTCTGGAAACACCATATATTTT
CASSEYKLGGSGNTIYF
>TRBJ2-7|once|NA|TRBV5-6
TGTGCCAGCAGCAGGGGCGATGTGACCTACGAGCAGTACTTC
CASSRGDVTYEQYF
>TRBJ2-7|NA|TRBD1|TRBV5-1
TGCGCCAGCAGCTTGGCCATGGACAGGGAAGGTTACGAGCAGTACTTC
CASSLAMDREGYEQYF
>TRBJ1-1|once|NA|TRBV6-6
TGTGCCAGCACCCTTGAACGGGAAGCTTTCTTT
CASTLEREAFF
>TRBJ1-6|few|NA|TRBV27
TGTGCCAGCAGTCTCTACCGGGACACGTCAAATTCACCCCTCCACTTT
CASSLYRDTSNSPLHF
>TRBJ1-2|NA|NA|TRBV10-3
TGTGCCATCAGTGGGCCAGGGACTAACTATGGCTACACCTTC
CAISGPGTNYGYTF
>TRBJ2-3|NA|TRBD2|TRBV30
TGTGCCTGGAGATTGGCGGGAGTAGGTACGCAGTATTTT
CAWRLAGVGTQYF